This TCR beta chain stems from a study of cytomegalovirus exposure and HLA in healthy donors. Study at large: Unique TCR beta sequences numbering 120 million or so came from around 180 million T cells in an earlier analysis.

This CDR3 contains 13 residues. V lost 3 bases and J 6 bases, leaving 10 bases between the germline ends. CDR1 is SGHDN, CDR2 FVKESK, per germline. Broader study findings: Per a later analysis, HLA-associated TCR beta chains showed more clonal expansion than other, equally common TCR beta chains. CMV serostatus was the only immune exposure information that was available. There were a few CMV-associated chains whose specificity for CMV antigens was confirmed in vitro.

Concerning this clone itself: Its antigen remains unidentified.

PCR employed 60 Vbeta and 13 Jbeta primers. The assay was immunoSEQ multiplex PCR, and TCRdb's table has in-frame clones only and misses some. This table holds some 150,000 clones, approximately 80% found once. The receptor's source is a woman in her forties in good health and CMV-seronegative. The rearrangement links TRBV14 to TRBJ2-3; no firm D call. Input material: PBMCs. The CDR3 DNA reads TGTGCCAGCAGCCAGATTCTATTGGATACGCAGTATTTT. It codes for CASSQILLDTQYF.